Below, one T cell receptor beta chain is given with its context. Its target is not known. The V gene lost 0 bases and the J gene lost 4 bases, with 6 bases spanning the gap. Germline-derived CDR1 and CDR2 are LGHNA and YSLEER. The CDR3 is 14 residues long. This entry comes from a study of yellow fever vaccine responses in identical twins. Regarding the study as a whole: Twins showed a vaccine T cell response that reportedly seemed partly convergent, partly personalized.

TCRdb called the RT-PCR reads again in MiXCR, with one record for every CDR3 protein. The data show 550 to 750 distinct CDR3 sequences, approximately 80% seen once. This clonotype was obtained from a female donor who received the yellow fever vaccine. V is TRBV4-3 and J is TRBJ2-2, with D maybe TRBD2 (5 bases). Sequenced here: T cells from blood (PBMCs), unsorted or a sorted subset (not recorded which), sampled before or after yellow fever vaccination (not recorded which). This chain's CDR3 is CASSQESGTGELFF. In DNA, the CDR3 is TGCGCCAGCAGCCAAGAAAGCGGCACCGGGGAGCTGTTTTTT.